This is a list of T cell receptor beta chains from one sample in a study of blood T cell repertoires in COVID-19. The method was immunoSEQ multiplex PCR; TCRdb's version includes in-frame clones alone and lacks a portion of them. The table includes more than 110,000 clones, around 73% detected once. Sample: peripheral blood. Receptors were obtained from a woman between 45 and 60 years old with active or convalescent COVID-19. Each CDR3 is given with its conserved first and last residue. The order of the fields is V gene, D gene, J gene, CDR3 length, clone size, CDR3 protein, CDR3 DNA. D genes are given only for firm matches. The size field is filled for only some rows; it gives once, few, many or a size class.

v_gene: TRBV9
d_gene: .
j_gene: TRBJ1-2
len: 13
abundance: .
CDR3aa: CASSVGGNYGYTF
CDR3nt: TGTGCCAGCAGCGTAGGGGGCAACTATGGCTACACCTTC

v_gene: TRBV4-3
d_gene: .
j_gene: TRBJ2-7
len: 15
abundance: once
CDR3aa: CASSQDLGSSYEQYF
CDR3nt: TGCGCCAGCAGCCAAGACTTGGGCAGTTCCTACGAGCAGTACTTC

v_gene: TRBV30
d_gene: .
j_gene: TRBJ1-3
len: 14
abundance: .
CDR3aa: CAWSRGSSGNTIYF
CDR3nt: TGTGCCTGGAGTCGGGGAAGCTCTGGAAACACCATATATTTT

v_gene: TRBV5-1
d_gene: TRBD2
j_gene: TRBJ2-5
len: 18
abundance: once
CDR3aa: CASRLGDLAGVTSQTQYF
CDR3nt: TGCGCCAGCAGGTTGGGGGACCTAGCGGGAGTGACTTCTCAGACCCAGTACTTC

v_gene: TRBV6-2/TRBV6-3
d_gene: TRBD1
j_gene: TRBJ1-5
len: 16
abundance: once
CDR3aa: CASSQDRGYGDQPQHF
CDR3nt: TGTGCCAGCAGTCAGGACAGGGGCTATGGCGATCAGCCCCAGCATTTT

v_gene: TRBV19
d_gene: TRBD1
j_gene: TRBJ1-2
len: 12
abundance: .
CDR3aa: CAASGTGGGYTF
CDR3nt: TGTGCCGCCTCCGGGACAGGGGGAGGCTACACCTTC

v_gene: TRBV30
d_gene: .
j_gene: TRBJ1-2
len: 12
abundance: .
CDR3aa: CAWSVGGYGYTF
CDR3nt: TGTGCCTGGAGTGTAGGGGGCTATGGCTACACCTTC

v_gene: TRBV4-1
d_gene: .
j_gene: TRBJ1-4
len: 14
abundance: .
CDR3aa: CASSQGGTNEKLFF
CDR3nt: TGCGCCAGCAGCCAAGGAGGGACTAATGAAAAACTGTTTTTT

v_gene: TRBV7-2
d_gene: .
j_gene: TRBJ1-4
len: 13
abundance: .
CDR3aa: CASSSPRGEKLFF
CDR3nt: TGTGCCAGCAGCTCCCCACGAGGGGAAAAACTGTTTTTT

v_gene: TRBV10-3
d_gene: TRBD1
j_gene: TRBJ1-5
len: 16
abundance: once
CDR3aa: CAISDQTGGVSQPQHF
CDR3nt: TGTGCCATCAGTGACCAGACAGGGGGAGTAAGTCAGCCCCAGCATTTT

v_gene: TRBV7-2
d_gene: .
j_gene: TRBJ1-5
len: 14
abundance: .
CDR3aa: CASSLEAGVQPQHF
CDR3nt: TGTGCCAGCAGCTTAGAGGCAGGGGTTCAGCCCCAGCATTTT

v_gene: TRBV5-1
d_gene: TRBD1
j_gene: TRBJ1-2
len: 15
abundance: .
CDR3aa: CASSLASDRENGYTF
CDR3nt: TGCGCCAGCAGCTTGGCCTCGGACAGGGAAAATGGCTACACCTTC

v_gene: TRBV6-5
d_gene: .
j_gene: TRBJ1-1
len: 16
abundance: few
CDR3aa: CASSFPRQLPNTEAFF
CDR3nt: TGTGCCAGCAGTTTCCCCAGACAGCTCCCGAACACTGAAGCTTTCTTT

v_gene: TRBV7-2
d_gene: TRBD1
j_gene: TRBJ1-2
len: 15
abundance: few
CDR3aa: CASSLGTGGYYGYTF
CDR3nt: TGTGCCAGCAGCTTAGGGACAGGGGGCTACTATGGCTACACCTTC

v_gene: TRBV24-1
d_gene: .
j_gene: TRBJ2-3
len: 15
abundance: .
CDR3aa: CATSDSSGRTDTQYF
CDR3nt: TGTGCCACCAGTGATAGTAGCGGTCGCACAGATACGCAGTATTTT

v_gene: TRBV2
d_gene: TRBD2
j_gene: TRBJ2-5
len: 15
abundance: many
CDR3aa: CASSRNTGREETQYF
CDR3nt: TGTGCCAGCAGTCGCAACACTGGGAGGGAAGAGACCCAGTACTTC

v_gene: TRBV9
d_gene: TRBD2
j_gene: TRBJ2-5
len: 13
abundance: .
CDR3aa: CASSGPGLARLYF
CDR3nt: TGTGCCAGCAGCGGGCCGGGACTAGCCCGCCTGTACTTC

v_gene: TRBV3-1/TRBV3-2
d_gene: TRBD2
j_gene: TRBJ2-1
len: 15
abundance: .
CDR3aa: CASSQEREGYNEQFF
CDR3nt: TGTGCCAGCAGCCAGGAGCGGGAAGGCTATAATGAGCAGTTCTTC

v_gene: TRBV7-3
d_gene: TRBD1
j_gene: TRBJ1-2
len: 13
abundance: .
CDR3aa: CASSLDRGNGYTF
CDR3nt: TGTGCCAGCAGCTTAGACAGGGGTAATGGCTACACCTTC

v_gene: TRBV19
d_gene: TRBD2
j_gene: TRBJ2-5
len: 14
abundance: .
CDR3aa: CASSITGGQETQYF
CDR3nt: TGTGCCAGTAGTATAACGGGGGGTCAAGAGACCCAGTACTTC

v_gene: TRBV4-3
d_gene: .
j_gene: TRBJ1-1
len: 15
abundance: once
CDR3aa: CASSQDGVMNTEAFF
CDR3nt: TGCGCCAGCAGCCAAGATGGAGTCATGAACACTGAAGCTTTCTTT

v_gene: TRBV27
d_gene: .
j_gene: TRBJ1-5
len: 13
abundance: .
CDR3aa: CASSLGSTQPQHF
CDR3nt: TGTGCCAGCAGTTTGGGCAGTACCCAGCCCCAGCATTTT

v_gene: TRBV5-1
d_gene: TRBD1
j_gene: TRBJ1-4
len: 14
abundance: .
CDR3aa: CASSFGQGGEKLFF
CDR3nt: TGCGCCAGCAGCTTCGGACAGGGAGGCGAAAAACTGTTTTTT

v_gene: TRBV12-3/TRBV12-4
d_gene: .
j_gene: TRBJ1-1
len: 12
abundance: .
CDR3aa: CASSLVAGKAFF
CDR3nt: TGTGCCAGCAGTCTGGTGGCGGGGAAAGCTTTCTTT

v_gene: TRBV7-2
d_gene: .
j_gene: TRBJ2-3
len: 15
abundance: many
CDR3aa: CASSPRIAGTDTQYF
CDR3nt: TGTGCCAGCAGCCCCCGTATAGCGGGCACAGATACGCAGTATTTT

v_gene: TRBV11-2
d_gene: TRBD2
j_gene: TRBJ2-5
len: 14
abundance: few
CDR3aa: CASSLLGGKETQYF
CDR3nt: TGTGCCAGCAGCTTACTCGGGGGGAAAGAGACCCAGTACTTC

v_gene: TRBV29-1
d_gene: TRBD2
j_gene: TRBJ2-7
len: 16
abundance: .
CDR3aa: CSVTRAGTSGTYEQYF
CDR3nt: TGCAGCGTTACTAGAGCCGGGACTAGCGGGACCTACGAGCAGTACTTC

v_gene: TRBV7-3
d_gene: TRBD2
j_gene: TRBJ2-1
len: 15
abundance: .
CDR3aa: CASSFTSGGASEQFF
CDR3nt: TGTGCCAGCAGCTTCACTAGCGGGGGGGCCAGTGAGCAGTTCTTC

v_gene: TRBV7-2
d_gene: .
j_gene: TRBJ1-2
len: 16
abundance: .
CDR3aa: CASSLPLGQSIYGYTF
CDR3nt: TGTGCCAGCAGCTTACCTTTAGGACAGTCGATCTATGGCTACACCTTC

v_gene: TRBV6-4
d_gene: TRBD1
j_gene: TRBJ1-5
len: 15
abundance: once
CDR3aa: CASSVPGGVFEPQHF
CDR3nt: TGTGCCAGCAGTGTCCCAGGGGGCGTGTTTGAGCCCCAGCATTTT

v_gene: TRBV5-1
d_gene: TRBD1
j_gene: TRBJ1-4
len: 15
abundance: .
CDR3aa: CASSLGQPTNEKLFF
CDR3nt: TGCGCCAGCAGTTTGGGACAGCCTACTAATGAAAAACTGTTTTTT

v_gene: TRBV29-1
d_gene: .
j_gene: TRBJ1-1
len: 13
abundance: .
CDR3aa: CSSSEGRNTEAFF
CDR3nt: TGCAGCTCCTCCGAAGGGAGGAACACTGAAGCTTTCTTT

v_gene: TRBV7-2
d_gene: .
j_gene: TRBJ1-2
len: 14
abundance: .
CDR3aa: CASSLGGPNYGYTF
CDR3nt: TGTGCCAGCAGCTTAGGTGGGCCTAACTATGGCTACACCTTC

v_gene: TRBV18
d_gene: TRBD2
j_gene: TRBJ2-3
len: 16
abundance: .
CDR3aa: CASSPASGGTTDTQYF
CDR3nt: TGTGCCAGCTCACCAGCCAGCGGGGGTACCACAGATACGCAGTATTTT

v_gene: TRBV6-1
d_gene: .
j_gene: TRBJ2-1
len: 12
abundance: once
CDR3aa: CASSELDNEQFF
CDR3nt: TGTGCCAGCAGTGAACTAGACAATGAGCAGTTCTTC

v_gene: TRBV12-3/TRBV12-4
d_gene: TRBD2
j_gene: TRBJ2-7
len: 12
abundance: once
CDR3aa: CASSRGGNEQYF
CDR3nt: TGTGCCAGCAGCCGCGGGGGGAACGAGCAGTACTTC

v_gene: TRBV28
d_gene: TRBD1
j_gene: TRBJ1-2
len: 15
abundance: .
CDR3aa: CASSLSPGQGSFYTF
CDR3nt: TGTGCCAGCAGTTTATCCCCAGGACAGGGAAGTTTCTACACCTTC

v_gene: TRBV29-1
d_gene: .
j_gene: TRBJ1-2
len: 12
abundance: .
CDR3aa: CSVGQVGYGYTF
CDR3nt: TGCAGCGTTGGACAGGTCGGCTATGGCTACACCTTC

v_gene: TRBV18
d_gene: TRBD1
j_gene: TRBJ2-1
len: 13
abundance: .
CDR3aa: CASSGTGVNEQFF
CDR3nt: TGTGCCAGCTCAGGGACAGGGGTGAATGAGCAGTTCTTC

v_gene: TRBV27
d_gene: TRBD1
j_gene: TRBJ1-5
len: 15
abundance: few
CDR3aa: CASRRQGANNQPQHF
CDR3nt: TGTGCCAGCAGACGACAGGGGGCTAATAATCAGCCCCAGCATTTT

v_gene: TRBV4-1
d_gene: .
j_gene: TRBJ2-1
len: 16
abundance: .
CDR3aa: CASSQDERATYNEQFF
CDR3nt: TGCGCCAGCAGCCAAGATGAGAGGGCCACCTACAATGAGCAGTTCTTC

v_gene: TRBV6-2/TRBV6-3
d_gene: .
j_gene: TRBJ1-2
len: 13
abundance: .
CDR3aa: CASSPPERERYTF
CDR3nt: TGTGCCAGCAGTCCCCCCGAGCGGGAGCGCTACACCTTC